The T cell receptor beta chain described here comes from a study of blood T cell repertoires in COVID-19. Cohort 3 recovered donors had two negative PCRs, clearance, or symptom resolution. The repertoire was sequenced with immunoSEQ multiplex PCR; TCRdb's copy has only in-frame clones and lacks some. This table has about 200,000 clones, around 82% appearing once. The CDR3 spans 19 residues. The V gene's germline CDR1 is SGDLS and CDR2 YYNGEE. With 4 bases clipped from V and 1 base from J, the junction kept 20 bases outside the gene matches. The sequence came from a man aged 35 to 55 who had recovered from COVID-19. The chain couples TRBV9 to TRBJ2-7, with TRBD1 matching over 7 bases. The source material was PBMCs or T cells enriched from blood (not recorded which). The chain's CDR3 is CASSPETGRGVPRSYEQYF. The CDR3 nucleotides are TGTGCCAGCAGCCCAGAGACAGGGCGTGGTGTCCCTCGTTCCTACGAGCAGTACTTC.